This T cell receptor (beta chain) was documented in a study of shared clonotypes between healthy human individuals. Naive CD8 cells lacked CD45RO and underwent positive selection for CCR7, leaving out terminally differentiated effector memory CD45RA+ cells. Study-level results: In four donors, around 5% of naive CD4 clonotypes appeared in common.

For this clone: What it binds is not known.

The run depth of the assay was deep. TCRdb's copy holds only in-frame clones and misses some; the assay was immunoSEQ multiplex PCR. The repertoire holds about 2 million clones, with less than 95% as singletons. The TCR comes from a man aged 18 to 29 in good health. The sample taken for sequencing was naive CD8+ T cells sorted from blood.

The CDR3, as DNA: TGTGCCAGCAGTCCTATGGGGAGTAGGGTCGAGCAGTACTTC. It encodes CASSPMGSRVEQYF. The chain joins TRBV27 to TRBJ2-7; TRBD2 might be the D (5 bases). The V gene's germline CDR1 is MNHEY and CDR2 SMNVEV (reference sequence). Trimming took off 5 bases at V and 6 bases at J, with 17 bases between the two ends. CDR3 length equals 14 residues.